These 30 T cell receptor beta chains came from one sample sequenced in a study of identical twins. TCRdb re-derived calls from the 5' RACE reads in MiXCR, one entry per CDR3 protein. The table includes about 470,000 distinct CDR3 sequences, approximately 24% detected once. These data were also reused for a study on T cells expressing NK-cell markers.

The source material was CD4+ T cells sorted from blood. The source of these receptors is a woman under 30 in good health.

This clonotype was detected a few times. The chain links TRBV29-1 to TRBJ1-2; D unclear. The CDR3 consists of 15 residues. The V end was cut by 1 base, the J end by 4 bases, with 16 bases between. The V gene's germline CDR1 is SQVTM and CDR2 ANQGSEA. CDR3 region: CSVEAKDGGLYGYTF. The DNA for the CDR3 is TGCAGCGTTGAAGCCAAAGACGGAGGGCTCTATGGCTACACCTTC.

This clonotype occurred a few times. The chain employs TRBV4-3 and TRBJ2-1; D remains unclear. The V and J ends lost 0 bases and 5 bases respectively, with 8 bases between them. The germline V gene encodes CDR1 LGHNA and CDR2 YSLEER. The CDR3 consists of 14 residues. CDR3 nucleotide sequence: TGCGCCAGCAGCCAAGATACCTATCACAATGAGCAGTTCTTC. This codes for CASSQDTYHNEQFF.

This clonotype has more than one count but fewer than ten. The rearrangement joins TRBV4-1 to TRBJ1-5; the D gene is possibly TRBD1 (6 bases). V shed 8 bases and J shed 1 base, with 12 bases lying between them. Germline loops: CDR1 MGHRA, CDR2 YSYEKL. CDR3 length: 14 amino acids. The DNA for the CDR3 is TGCGCCAGCCACAGAACAGGGAGCAATCAGCCCCAGCATTTT. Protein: CASHRTGSNQPQHF.

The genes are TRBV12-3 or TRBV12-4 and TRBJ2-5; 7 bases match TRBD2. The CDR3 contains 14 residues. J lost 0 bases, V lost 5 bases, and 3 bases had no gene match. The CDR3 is CASSRAGYQETQYF. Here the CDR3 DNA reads TGTGCCAGCAGTCGAGCGGGGTACCAAGAGACCCAGTACTTC.

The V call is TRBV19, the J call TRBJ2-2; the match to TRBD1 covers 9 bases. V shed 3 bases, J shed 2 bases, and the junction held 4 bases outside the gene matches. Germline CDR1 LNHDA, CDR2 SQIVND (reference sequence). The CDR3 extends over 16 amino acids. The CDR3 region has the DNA TGTGCCAGTAGTATCACGGGACAGGGAAACACCGGGGAGCTGTTTTTT. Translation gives CASSITGQGNTGELFF. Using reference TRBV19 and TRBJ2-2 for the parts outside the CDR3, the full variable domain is DGGITQSPKYLFRKEGQNVTLSCEQNLNHDAMYWYRQDPGQGLRLIYYSQIVNDFQKGDIAEGYSVSREKKESFPLTVTSAQKNPTAFYLCASSITGQGNTGELFFGEGSRLTVL.

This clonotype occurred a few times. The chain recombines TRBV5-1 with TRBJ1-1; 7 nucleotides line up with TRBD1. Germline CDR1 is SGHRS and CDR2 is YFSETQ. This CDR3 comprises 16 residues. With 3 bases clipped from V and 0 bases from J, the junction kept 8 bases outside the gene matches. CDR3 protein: CASSWTTGTMNTEAFF. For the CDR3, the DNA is TGCGCCAGCAGCTGGACGACAGGGACTATGAACACTGAAGCTTTCTTT.

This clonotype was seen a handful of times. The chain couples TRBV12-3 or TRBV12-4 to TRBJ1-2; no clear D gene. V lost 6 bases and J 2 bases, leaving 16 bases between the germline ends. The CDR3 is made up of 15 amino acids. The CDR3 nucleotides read TGTGCCAGCAGCCCCAGAGCTCGACGGAACTATGGCTACACCTTC. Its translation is CASSPRARRNYGYTF.

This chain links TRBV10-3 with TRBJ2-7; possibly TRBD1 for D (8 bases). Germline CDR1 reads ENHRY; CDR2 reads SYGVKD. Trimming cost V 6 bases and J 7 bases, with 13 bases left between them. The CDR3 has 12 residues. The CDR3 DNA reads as TGTGCCATCAGAGGACAGGGAGGGGAGCAGTACTTC. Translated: CAIRGQGGEQYF.

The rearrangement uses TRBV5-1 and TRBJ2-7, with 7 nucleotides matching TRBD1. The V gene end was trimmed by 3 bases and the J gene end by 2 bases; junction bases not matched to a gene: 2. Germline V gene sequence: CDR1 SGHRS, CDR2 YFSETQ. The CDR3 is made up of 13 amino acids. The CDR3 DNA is TGCGCCAGCAGCTGGGGACAGACCTACGAGCAGTACTTC. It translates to CASSWGQTYEQYF.

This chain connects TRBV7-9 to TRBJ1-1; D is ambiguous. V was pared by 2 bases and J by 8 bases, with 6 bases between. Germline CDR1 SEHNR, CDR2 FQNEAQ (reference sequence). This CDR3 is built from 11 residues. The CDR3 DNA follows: TGTGCCAGCAGCTTATCTCGGGAAGCTTTCTTT. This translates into CASSLSREAFF.

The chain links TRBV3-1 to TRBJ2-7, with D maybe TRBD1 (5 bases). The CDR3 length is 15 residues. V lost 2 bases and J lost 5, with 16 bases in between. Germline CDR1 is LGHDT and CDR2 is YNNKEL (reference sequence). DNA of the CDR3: TGTGCCAGCAGCCAATTAGGCAGGGTCGTTGACGAGCAGTACTTC. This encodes CASSQLGRVVDEQYF.

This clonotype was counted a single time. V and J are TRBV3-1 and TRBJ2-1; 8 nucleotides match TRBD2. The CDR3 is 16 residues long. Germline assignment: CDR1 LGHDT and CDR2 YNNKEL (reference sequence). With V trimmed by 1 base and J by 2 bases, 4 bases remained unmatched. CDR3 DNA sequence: TGTGCCAGCAGCCAAGGCCTAGCGGGCGCCTACAATGAGCAGTTCTTC. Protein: CASSQGLAGAYNEQFF.

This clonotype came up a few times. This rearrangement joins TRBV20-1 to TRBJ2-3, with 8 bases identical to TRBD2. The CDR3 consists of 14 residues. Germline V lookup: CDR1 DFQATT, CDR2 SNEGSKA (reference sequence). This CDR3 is CSPRSGASTDTQYF. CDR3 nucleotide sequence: TGCAGCCCCCGTAGCGGGGCCTCCACAGATACGCAGTATTTT.

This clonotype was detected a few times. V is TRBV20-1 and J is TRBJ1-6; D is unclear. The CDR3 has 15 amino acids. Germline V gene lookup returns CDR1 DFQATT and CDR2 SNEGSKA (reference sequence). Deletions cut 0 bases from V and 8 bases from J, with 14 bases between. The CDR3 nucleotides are TGCAGTGCTAGAGATGGTAGAGGGTATGATTCACCCCTCCACTTT. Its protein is CSARDGRGYDSPLHF.

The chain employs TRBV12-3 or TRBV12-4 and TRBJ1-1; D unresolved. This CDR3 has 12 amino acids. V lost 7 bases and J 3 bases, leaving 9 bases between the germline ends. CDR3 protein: CASTPLYTEAFF. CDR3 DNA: TGTGCCAGCACCCCTCTATACACTGAAGCTTTCTTT.

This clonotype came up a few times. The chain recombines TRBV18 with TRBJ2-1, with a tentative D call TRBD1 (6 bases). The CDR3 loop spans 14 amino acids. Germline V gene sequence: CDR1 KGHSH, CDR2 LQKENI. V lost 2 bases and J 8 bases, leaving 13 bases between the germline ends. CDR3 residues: CASSPFTGLDEQFF. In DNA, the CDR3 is TGTGCCAGCTCACCATTTACAGGGCTGGATGAGCAGTTCTTC.

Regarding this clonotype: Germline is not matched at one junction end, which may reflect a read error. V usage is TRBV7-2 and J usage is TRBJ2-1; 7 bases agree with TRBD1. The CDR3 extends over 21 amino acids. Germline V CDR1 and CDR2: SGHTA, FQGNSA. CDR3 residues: CASSLAGYRGFHNGAYNEQFF. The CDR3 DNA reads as TGTGCCAGCAGCCTAGCCGGCTACAGGGGTTTTCACAATGGGGCATACAATGAGCAGTTCTTC.

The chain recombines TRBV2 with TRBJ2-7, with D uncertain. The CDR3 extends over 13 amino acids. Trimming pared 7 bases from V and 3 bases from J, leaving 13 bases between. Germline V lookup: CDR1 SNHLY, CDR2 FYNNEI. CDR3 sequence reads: CASKKTTFYEQYF. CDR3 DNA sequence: TGTGCCAGCAAGAAGACCACGTTCTACGAGCAGTACTTC.

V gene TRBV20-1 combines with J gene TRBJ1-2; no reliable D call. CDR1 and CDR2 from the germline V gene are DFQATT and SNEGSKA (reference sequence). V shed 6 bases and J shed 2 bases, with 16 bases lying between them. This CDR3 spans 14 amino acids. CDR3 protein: CSATQRTANYGYTF. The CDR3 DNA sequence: TGCAGTGCCACTCAACGGACGGCAAACTATGGCTACACCTTC.

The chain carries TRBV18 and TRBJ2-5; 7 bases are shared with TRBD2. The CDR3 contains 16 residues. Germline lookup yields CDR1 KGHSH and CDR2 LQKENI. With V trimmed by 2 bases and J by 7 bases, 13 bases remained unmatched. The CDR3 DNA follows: TGTGCCAGCTCACCAAGGACAAGCGGGACCCTTGGGACCCAGTACTTC. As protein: CASSPRTSGTLGTQYF.

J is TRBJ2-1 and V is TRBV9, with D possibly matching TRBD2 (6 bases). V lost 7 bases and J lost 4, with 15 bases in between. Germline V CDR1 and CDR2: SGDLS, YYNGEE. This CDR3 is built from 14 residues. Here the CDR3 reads CASFPGLLYNEQFF. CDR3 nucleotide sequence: TGTGCCAGCTTTCCGGGACTTCTTTACAATGAGCAGTTCTTC.

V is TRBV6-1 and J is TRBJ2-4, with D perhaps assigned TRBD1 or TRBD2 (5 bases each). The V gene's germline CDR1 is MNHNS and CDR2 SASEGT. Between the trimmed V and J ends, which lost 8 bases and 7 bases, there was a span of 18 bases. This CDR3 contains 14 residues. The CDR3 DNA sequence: TGTGCCAGCGACCTTGGGGCGGGTTCTAACATTCAGTACTTC. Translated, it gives CASDLGAGSNIQYF.

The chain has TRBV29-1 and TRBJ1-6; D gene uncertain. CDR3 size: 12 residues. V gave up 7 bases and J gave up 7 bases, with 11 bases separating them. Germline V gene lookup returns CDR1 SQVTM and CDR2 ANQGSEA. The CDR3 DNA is TGCAGCGCCCGGGTTGAGAATTCACCCCTCCACTTT. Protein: CSARVENSPLHF. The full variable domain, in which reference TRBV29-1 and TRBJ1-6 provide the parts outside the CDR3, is SAVISQKPSRDICQRGTSLTIQCQVDSQVTMMFWYRQQPGQSLTLIATANQGSEATYESGFVIDKFPISRPNLTFSTLTVSNMSPEDSSIYLCSARVENSPLHFGNGTRLTVT.

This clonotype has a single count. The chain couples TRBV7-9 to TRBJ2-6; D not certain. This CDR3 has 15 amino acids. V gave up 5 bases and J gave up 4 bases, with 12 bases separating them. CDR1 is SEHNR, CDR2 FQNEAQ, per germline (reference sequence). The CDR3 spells CASSRTTSGANVLTF. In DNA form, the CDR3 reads TGTGCCAGCAGCCGTACCACCTCCGGGGCCAACGTCCTGACTTTC.

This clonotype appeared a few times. The CDR3 sequence is CSVRGAGEQFF. The CDR3 coding sequence is TGCAGTGTCCGGGGTGCCGGTGAGCAGTTCTTC. V gene TRBV20-1 combines with J gene TRBJ2-1; TRBD2 might be the D (5 bases). The germline V gene encodes CDR1 DFQATT and CDR2 SNEGSKA (reference sequence). The CDR3 extends over 11 amino acids. V was shortened by 7 bases and J by 9 bases, with 13 bases between the two germline ends.

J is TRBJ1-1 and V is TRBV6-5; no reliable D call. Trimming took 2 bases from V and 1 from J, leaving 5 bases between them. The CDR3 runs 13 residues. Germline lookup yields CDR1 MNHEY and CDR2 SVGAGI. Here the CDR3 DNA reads TGTGCCAGCAGTTACCGACCGAACACTGAAGCTTTCTTT. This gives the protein CASSYRPNTEAFF.

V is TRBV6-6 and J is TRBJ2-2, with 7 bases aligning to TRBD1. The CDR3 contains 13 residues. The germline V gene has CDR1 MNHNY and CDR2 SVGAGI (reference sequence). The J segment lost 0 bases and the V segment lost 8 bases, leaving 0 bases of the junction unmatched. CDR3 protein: CASGTANTGELFF. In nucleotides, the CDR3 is TGTGCCAGCGGGACAGCGAACACCGGGGAGCTGTTTTTT.

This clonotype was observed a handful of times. The DNA of the CDR3 is TGCAGCACTGTTGTTCTCGGGGGAGAGTCTTATGGCTACACCTTC. It is translated as CSTVVLGGESYGYTF. The V call is TRBV20-1, the J call TRBJ1-2; D is possibly TRBD1 (5 bases). The CDR3 has 15 residues. Looked up from germline, CDR1 is DFQATT and CDR2 is SNEGSKA (reference sequence).

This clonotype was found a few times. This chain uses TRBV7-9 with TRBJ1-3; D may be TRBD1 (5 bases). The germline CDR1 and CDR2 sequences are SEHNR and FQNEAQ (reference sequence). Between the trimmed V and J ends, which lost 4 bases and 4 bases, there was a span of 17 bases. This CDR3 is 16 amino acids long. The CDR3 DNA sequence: TGTGCCAGCAGCTCTTGGCGGGGGGAAGACGGAAACACCATATATTTT. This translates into CASSSWRGEDGNTIYF.

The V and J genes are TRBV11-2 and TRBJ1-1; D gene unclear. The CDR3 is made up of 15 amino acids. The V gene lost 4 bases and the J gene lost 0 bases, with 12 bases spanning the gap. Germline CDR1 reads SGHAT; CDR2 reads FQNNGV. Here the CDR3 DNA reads TGTGCCAGCAGCTCGACGGGCTCCATGAACACTGAAGCTTTCTTT. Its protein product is CASSSTGSMNTEAFF.